Listed below are T cell receptor beta chains from one sample, sequenced in a study of blood T cell repertoires in COVID-19. The assay was immunoSEQ multiplex PCR, and TCRdb's table has in-frame clones only and misses some. The sample contains nearly 250,000 clones, roughly 86% of which appear only once. The sample taken for sequencing was PBMCs or T cells enriched from blood (not recorded which). These receptors were obtained from a woman aged 50 to 65 who had recovered from COVID-19. Each CDR3 is given without its conserved first and last residue. Fields, in order: CDR3 protein, V gene, D gene, CDR3 length. The D gene is left open where the match is weak.

CDR3 protein: ASNHIGRDINSPLH
V gene: TRBV7-2
D gene: .
CDR3 length: 14

CDR3 protein: ASSLDSHEQY
V gene: TRBV7-9
D gene: .
CDR3 length: 10

CDR3 protein: ASSGHRGTGVNQPQH
V gene: TRBV25-1
D gene: TRBD1
CDR3 length: 15

CDR3 protein: ASSRDSPGETQY
V gene: TRBV5-4
D gene: TRBD1
CDR3 length: 12

CDR3 protein: ASSLDLLYTGELF
V gene: TRBV7-2
D gene: .
CDR3 length: 13

CDR3 protein: ATQDTTYEQY
V gene: TRBV10-1
D gene: .
CDR3 length: 10

CDR3 protein: ASSQDPQGAYTGELF
V gene: TRBV4-3
D gene: TRBD1
CDR3 length: 15

CDR3 protein: ASSLVAGGRYNEQF
V gene: TRBV7-2
D gene: TRBD2
CDR3 length: 14

CDR3 protein: ASSPPGQGAYEQY
V gene: TRBV18
D gene: TRBD1
CDR3 length: 13

CDR3 protein: ASSGLAVGYNEQF
V gene: TRBV5-1
D gene: .
CDR3 length: 13

CDR3 protein: ASSRSFSRDSLHNEQF
V gene: TRBV3-1/TRBV3-2
D gene: TRBD1
CDR3 length: 16

CDR3 protein: ATSSVGQGGNYGYT
V gene: TRBV15
D gene: TRBD1
CDR3 length: 14

CDR3 protein: ASSLRTALNTEAF
V gene: TRBV5-5
D gene: .
CDR3 length: 13

CDR3 protein: ASSHYQQGAYNSPLH
V gene: TRBV3-1/TRBV3-2
D gene: TRBD1
CDR3 length: 15

CDR3 protein: ASSLWGQGLRNTQY
V gene: TRBV28
D gene: TRBD1
CDR3 length: 14

CDR3 protein: ATSSGLAAYEQY
V gene: TRBV15
D gene: TRBD2
CDR3 length: 12

CDR3 protein: ASSSGRVPYEQY
V gene: TRBV5-4
D gene: .
CDR3 length: 12